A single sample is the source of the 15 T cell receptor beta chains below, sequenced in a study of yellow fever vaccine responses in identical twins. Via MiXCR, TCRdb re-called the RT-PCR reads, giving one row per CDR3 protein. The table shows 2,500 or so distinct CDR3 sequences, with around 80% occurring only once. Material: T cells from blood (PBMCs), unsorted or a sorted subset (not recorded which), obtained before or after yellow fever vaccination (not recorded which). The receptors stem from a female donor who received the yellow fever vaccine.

CDR3 region: CASSFVSLLDEQYF. For the CDR3, the DNA is TGTGCCAGCAGCTTTGTCTCCCTCTTGGACGAGCAGTACTTC. V and J are TRBV11-1 and TRBJ2-7; D remains ambiguous. The CDR3 spans 14 residues. The V and J ends lost 3 bases and 5 bases respectively, with 14 bases between them. Germline CDR1 is SGHAT and CDR2 is FQDESV (reference sequence). The complete variable domain, with remaining parts taken from reference TRBV11-1 and TRBJ2-7, reads EAEVAQSPRYKITEKSQAVAFWCDPISGHATLYWYRQILGQGPELLVQFQDESVVDDSQLPKDRFSAERLKGVDSTLKIQPAELGDSAMYLCASSFVSLLDEQYFGPGTRLTVT.

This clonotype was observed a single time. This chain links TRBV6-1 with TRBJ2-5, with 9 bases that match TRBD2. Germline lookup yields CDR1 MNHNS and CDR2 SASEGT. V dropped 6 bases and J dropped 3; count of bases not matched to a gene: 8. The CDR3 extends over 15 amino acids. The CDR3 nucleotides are TGTGCCAGCAGCCGTTCCTGGACTAGCGAAGAGACCCAGTACTTC. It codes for CASSRSWTSEETQYF.

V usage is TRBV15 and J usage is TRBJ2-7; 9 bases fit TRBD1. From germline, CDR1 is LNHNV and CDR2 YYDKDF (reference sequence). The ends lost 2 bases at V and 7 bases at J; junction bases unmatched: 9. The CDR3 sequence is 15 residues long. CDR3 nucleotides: TGTGCCACCAGCAGAATACAGGGGGCGCGGGGTGAGCAGTACTTC. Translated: CATSRIQGARGEQYF. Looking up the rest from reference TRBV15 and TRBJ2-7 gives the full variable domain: DAMVIQNPRYQVTQFGKPVTLSCSQTLNHNVMYWYQQKSSQAPKLLFHYYDKDFNNEADTPDNFQSRRPNTSFCFLDIRSPGLGDTAMYLCATSRIQGARGEQYFGPGTRLTVT.

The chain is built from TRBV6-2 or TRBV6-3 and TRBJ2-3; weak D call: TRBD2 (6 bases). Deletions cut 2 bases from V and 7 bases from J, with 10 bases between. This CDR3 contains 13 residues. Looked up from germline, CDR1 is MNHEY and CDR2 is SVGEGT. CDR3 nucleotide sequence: TGTGCCAGCAGTTACGTGCTAGCGAATACGCAGTATTTT. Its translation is CASSYVLANTQYF.

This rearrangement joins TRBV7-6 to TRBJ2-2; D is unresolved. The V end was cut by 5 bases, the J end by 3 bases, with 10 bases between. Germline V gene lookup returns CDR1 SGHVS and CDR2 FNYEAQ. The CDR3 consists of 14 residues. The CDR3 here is CASSHVTHTGELFF. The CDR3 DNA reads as TGTGCCAGCAGCCATGTGACGCACACCGGGGAGCTGTTTTTT.

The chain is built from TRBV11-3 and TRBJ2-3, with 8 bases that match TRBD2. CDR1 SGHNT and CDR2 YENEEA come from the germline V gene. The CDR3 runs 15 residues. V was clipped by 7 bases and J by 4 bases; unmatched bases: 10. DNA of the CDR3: TGTGCCAGCATCCCGGGACTAGGGGTTCCAGATACGCAGTATTTT. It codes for CASIPGLGVPDTQYF. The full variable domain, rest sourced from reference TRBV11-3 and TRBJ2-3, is EAGVVQSPRYKIIEKKQPVAFWCNPISGHNTLYWYLQNLGQGPELLIRYENEEAVDDSQLPKDRFSAERLKGVDSTLKIQPAELGDSAVYLCASIPGLGVPDTQYFGPGTRLTVL.

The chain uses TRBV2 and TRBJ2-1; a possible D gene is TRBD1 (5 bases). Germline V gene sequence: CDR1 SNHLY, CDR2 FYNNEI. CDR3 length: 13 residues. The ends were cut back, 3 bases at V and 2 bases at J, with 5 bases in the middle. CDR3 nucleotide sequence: TGTGCCAGCAGTGAGGACACCTACAATGAGCAGTTCTTC. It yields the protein CASSEDTYNEQFF.

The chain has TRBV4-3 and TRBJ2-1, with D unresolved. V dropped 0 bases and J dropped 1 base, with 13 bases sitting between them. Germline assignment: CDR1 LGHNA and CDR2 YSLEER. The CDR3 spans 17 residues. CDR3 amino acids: CASSQDLNTPSYNEQFF. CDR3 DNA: TGCGCCAGCAGCCAAGATTTGAACACCCCGTCCTACAATGAGCAGTTCTTC.

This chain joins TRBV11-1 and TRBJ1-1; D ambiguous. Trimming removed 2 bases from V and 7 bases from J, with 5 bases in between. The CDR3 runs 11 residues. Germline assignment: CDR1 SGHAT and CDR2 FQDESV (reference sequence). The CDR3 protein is CASSLQVEAFF. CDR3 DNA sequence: TGTGCCAGCAGCTTACAGGTTGAAGCTTTCTTT.

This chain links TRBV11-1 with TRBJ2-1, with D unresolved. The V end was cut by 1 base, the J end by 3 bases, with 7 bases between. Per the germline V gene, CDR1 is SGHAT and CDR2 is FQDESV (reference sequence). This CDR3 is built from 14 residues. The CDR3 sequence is CASSLGASYNEQFF. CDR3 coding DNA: TGTGCCAGCAGCTTAGGCGCCAGCTACAATGAGCAGTTCTTC.

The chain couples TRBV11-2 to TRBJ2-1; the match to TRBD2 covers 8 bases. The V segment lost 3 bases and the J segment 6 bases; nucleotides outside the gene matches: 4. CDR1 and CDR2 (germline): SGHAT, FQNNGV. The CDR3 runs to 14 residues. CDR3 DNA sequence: TGTGCCAGCAGCTTGACCGGGACTAGCAATGAGCAGTTCTTC. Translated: CASSLTGTSNEQFF.

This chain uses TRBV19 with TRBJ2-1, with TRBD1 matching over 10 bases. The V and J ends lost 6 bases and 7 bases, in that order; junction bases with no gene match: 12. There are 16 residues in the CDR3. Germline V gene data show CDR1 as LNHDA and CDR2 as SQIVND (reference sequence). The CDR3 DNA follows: TGTGCCAGTAGCTGGTCGGGACAGGGGCAAAGGAATGAGCAGTTCTTC. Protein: CASSWSGQGQRNEQFF.

In nucleotides, the CDR3 is TGTGCCACCAGCGTCGGGACAGACAGCTCCTACGAGCAGTACGTC. Translating gives CATSVGTDSSYEQYV. V usage is TRBV15 and J usage is TRBJ2-7, with 7 bases matching TRBD1. Germline V gives CDR1 LNHNV, CDR2 YYDKDF (reference sequence). The CDR3 covers 15 residues. V lost 5 bases, J lost 0 bases, and 7 bases stayed unmatched.

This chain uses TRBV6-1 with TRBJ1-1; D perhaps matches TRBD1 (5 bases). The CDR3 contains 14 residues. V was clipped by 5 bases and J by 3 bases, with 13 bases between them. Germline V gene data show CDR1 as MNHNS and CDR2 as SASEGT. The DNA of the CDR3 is TGTGCCAGCAGTCAAGGGACCGCTTACACTGAAGCTTTCTTT. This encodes CASSQGTAYTEAFF.

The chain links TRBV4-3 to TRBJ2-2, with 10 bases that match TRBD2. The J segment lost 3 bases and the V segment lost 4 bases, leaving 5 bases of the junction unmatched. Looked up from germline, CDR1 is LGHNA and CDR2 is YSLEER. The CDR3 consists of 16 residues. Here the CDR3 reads CASSPPSGGDTGELFF. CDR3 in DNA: TGCGCCAGCAGCCCCCCTAGCGGGGGAGACACCGGGGAGCTGTTTTTT.